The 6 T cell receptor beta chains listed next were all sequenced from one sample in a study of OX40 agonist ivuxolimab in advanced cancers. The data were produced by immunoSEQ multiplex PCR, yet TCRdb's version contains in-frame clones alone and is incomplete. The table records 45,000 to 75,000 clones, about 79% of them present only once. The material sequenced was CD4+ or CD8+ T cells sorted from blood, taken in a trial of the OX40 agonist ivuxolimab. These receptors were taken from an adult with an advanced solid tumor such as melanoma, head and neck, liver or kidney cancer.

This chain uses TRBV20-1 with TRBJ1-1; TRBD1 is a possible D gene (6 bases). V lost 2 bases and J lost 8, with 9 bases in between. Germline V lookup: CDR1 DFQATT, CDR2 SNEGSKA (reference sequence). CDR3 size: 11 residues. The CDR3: CSARPGEEAFF. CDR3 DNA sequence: TGCAGTGCTAGACCAGGGGAAGAAGCTTTCTTT.

The CDR3 loop reads CASSRLTGTGLITGEAFF. The CDR3 DNA reads as TGTGCCAGCAGTCGCCTGACCGGGACAGGGCTGATTACAGGTGAAGCTTTCTTT. The V and J genes are TRBV27 and TRBJ1-1; 9 positions match TRBD1. Trimming took 5 bases from V and 7 from J; bases not matched to a gene: 20. The CDR3 is 18 residues long. Germline values: CDR1 MNHEY, CDR2 SMNVEV (reference sequence).

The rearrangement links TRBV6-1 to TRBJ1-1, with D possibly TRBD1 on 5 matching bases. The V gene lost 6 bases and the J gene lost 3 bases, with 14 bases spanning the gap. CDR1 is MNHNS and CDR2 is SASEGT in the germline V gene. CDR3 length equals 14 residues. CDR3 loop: CASRGQGSYTEAFF. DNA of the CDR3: TGTGCCAGCAGGGGGCAGGGCAGCTACACTGAAGCTTTCTTT.

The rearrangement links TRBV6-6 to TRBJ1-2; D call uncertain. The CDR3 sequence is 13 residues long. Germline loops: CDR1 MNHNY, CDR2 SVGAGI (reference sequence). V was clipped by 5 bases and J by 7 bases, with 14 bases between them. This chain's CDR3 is CASSTKGGSGYTF. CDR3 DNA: TGTGCCAGCAGTACAAAAGGAGGGTCTGGCTACACCTTC.

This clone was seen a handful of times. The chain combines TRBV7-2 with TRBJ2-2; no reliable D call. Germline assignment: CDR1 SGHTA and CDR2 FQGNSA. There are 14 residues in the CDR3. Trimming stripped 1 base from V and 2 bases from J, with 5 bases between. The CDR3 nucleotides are TGTGCCAGCAGCTTAGGGTATAACACCGGGGAGCTGTTTTTT. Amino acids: CASSLGYNTGELFF.

The CDR3 sequence is CASLLLAEAFF. Written as DNA, the CDR3 is TGTGCCAGCCTACTGCTCGCTGAAGCTTTCTTT. The chain carries TRBV2 and TRBJ1-1; no clear D. This CDR3 has 11 residues. Germline V CDR1 and CDR2: SNHLY, FYNNEI. V was shortened by 8 bases and J by 6 bases, with 10 bases between the two germline ends.